The clone carrying this T cell receptor (beta chain) was observed at least ten times. The sample comes from a study of regulatory T cells in long-lasting Graves disease. The length of the CDR3 is 15 residues. The V gene lost 6 bases and the J gene lost 4 bases, with 16 bases spanning the gap. Time point noted: newly diagnosed GD, antithyroid drugs for less than 3 months. Following extraction of RNA from PBMCs, that RNA was used to make the TCR library. Building of the TCR beta libraries involved iRepertoire HTBI primers and Arm-PCR of CDR3 regions. TCRdb reanalysed the multiplex PCR reads using MiXCR and keeps one entry per CDR3 protein. The sample contains approximately 250,000 distinct CDR3 sequences, around 18% of which appear only once.

This sample comprised peripheral blood mononuclear cells (PBMCs), obtained at new diagnosis, from a patient treated with antithyroid drugs. This TCR was recovered from a female donor with Graves disease. The rearrangement joins TRBV12-3 or TRBV12-4 to TRBJ1-5; weak D call: TRBD1 (6 bases). The CDR3, as DNA: TGTGCCAGCAGCCTACAGGGTAGAGGAAATCAGCCCCAGCATTTT. This sequence encodes CASSLQGRGNQPQHF.